This T cell receptor beta chain was identified during a study of human T cells and chemical hapten exposure. About the research overall: Alopecia areata, totalis or universalis affected patients, mainly female. Variation in per-sample TCR yields came mainly from small pooled library volume differences. General observations from the study: TCRs at high frequency, those above 1 in 1000, did not change with DPC sensitization.

From the RACE reads, TCRdb called clonotypes with MiXCR, one entry per CDR3 protein. Found here are about 360,000 distinct CDR3 sequences, about 4.4% of them singletons; the top ten hold approximately 2.3%. This clonotype was counted only a few times. What it recognizes is unknown. Time point denoted: patch test 1, 2 weeks after DPC sensitization. Treatment noted: therapeutic diphenylcyclopropenone sensitization with weekly scalp DPC. Trimming at V came to 4 bases and at J to 0 bases, leaving 4 bases not matched to a gene. CDR3 length equals 15 residues. CDR1 and CDR2 from the germline V gene are SGHAT and FQNNGV.

This receptor was taken from a woman aged 45-65 years with alopecia areata. Some clones in this sample may be carry-over from other donors' samples. V is TRBV11-2 and J is TRBJ2-3, with 7 bases matching TRBD2. This material consisted of whole blood, taken in connection with sensitization to the hapten diphenylcyclopropenone (DPC). The CDR3, as DNA: TGTGCCAGCAGCTCCGGGGGGTACAGCACAGATACGCAGTATTTT. As protein: CASSSGGYSTDTQYF. Using reference TRBV11-2 and TRBJ2-3 for the parts outside the CDR3, the full variable domain is EAGVAQSPRYKIIEKRQSVAFWCNPISGHATLYWYQQILGQGPKLLIQFQNNGVVDDSQLPKDRFSAERLKGVDSTLKIQPAKLEDSAVYLCASSSGGYSTDTQYFGPGTRLTVL.